This T cell receptor (beta chain) was observed in a study of T cell clones after liver transplantation. Study-wide context: Tolerance: complete withdrawal held at least one year, liver enzymes staying within twice normal.

Profiling relied on immunoSEQ multiplex PCR, and the TCRdb table lists in-frame clones only, not all of them. The data contain approximately 19,000 clones, around 80% of them singletons. V dropped 6 bases and J dropped 6 bases, with 6 bases sitting between them. Germline V gene data show CDR1 as MGHDK and CDR2 as SYGVNS. This CDR3 has 11 amino acids. The study, taken as a whole, reports: Graft donor-reactive T cells possibly entered the graft instead of undergoing deletion. Small, mixed patient groups and varying post-transplant times limit these conclusions.

Comments on this clone: Its antigen is currently unknown.

This chain connects TRBV25-1 to TRBJ2-1; D remains ambiguous. Here the sequenced sample was CD8+ T cells from blood, taken 48 months after liver transplant. The sequence was obtained from a human patient who received a liver transplant. Some T cells may trace back to the graft donor. The CDR3 nucleotides read TGTGCCAGCAGGACGGGCAATGAGCAGTTCTTC. Translated, it gives CASRTGNEQFF.